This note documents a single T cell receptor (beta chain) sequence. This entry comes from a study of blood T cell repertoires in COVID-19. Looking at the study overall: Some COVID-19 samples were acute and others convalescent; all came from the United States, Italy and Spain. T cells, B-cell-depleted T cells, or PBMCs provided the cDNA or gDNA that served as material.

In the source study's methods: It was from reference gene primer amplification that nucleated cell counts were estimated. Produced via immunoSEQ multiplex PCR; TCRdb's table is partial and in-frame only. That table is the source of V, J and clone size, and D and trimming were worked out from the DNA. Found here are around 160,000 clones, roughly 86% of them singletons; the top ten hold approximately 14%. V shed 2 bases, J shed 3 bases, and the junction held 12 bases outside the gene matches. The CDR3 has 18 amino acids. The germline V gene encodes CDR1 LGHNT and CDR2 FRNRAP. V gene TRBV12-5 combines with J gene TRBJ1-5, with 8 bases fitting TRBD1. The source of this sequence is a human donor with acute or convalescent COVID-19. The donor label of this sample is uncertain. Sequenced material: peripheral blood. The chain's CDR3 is CASGLISEWTGINQPQHF. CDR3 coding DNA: TGTGCTAGTGGTTTGATTTCGGAGTGGACAGGGATCAATCAGCCCCAGCATTTT.